The 29 T cell receptor beta chains below were found in one sample sequenced in a study of cytomegalovirus exposure and HLA in healthy donors. The PCR ran on 60 Vbeta and 13 Jbeta primers. Clones were read by immunoSEQ multiplex PCR, and TCRdb kept only the in-frame ones, dropping some. This table holds 150,000 to 200,000 clones, 80% to 85% found once. Sample: PBMCs. These TCRs come from a boy aged 5 to 17 in good health and CMV-seronegative.

This chain joins TRBV30 and TRBJ2-7, with D maybe TRBD2 (5 bases). Germline CDR1 and CDR2: GTSNPN and SVGIG (reference sequence). With 3 bases removed from V and 9 bases from J, the gap between germline ends came to 12 bases. This CDR3 has 11 amino acids. The CDR3 reads CAWRDGLRQYF. The DNA of the CDR3 is TGTGCCTGGAGGGATGGACTGAGGCAGTACTTC.

The chain joins TRBV5-1 to TRBJ1-1; possible D gene TRBD1, 6 bases. There are 12 residues in the CDR3. The germline V and J ends were trimmed by 2 bases and 8 bases, with 10 bases remaining between them. Germline CDR1 and CDR2: SGHRS and YFSETQ. The CDR3, as DNA: TGCGCCAGCAGCTTAAAACAGGGAGAAGCTTTCTTT. Residues: CASSLKQGEAFF.

The CDR3 loop is CASSRGQKRPHYTEAFF. The CDR3 DNA sequence: TGTGCCAGCAGCCGGGGACAGAAAAGGCCCCACTACACTGAAGCTTTCTTT. This chain joins TRBV7-4 and TRBJ1-1; 7 nucleotides agree with TRBD1. With V trimmed by 5 bases and J by 3 bases, 15 bases remained unmatched. The CDR3 is 17 amino acids. Germline CDR1 SGHVT, CDR2 SQSDAQ.

The chain uses TRBV27 and TRBJ2-5; the D gene is possibly TRBD2 (6 bases). The CDR3 has 14 residues. V was trimmed by 6 bases and J by 4 bases, leaving 15 bases between them. In germline, CDR1 is MNHEY, CDR2 SMNVEV (reference sequence). CDR3 sequence reads: CASSSRRAGETQYF. The DNA for the CDR3 is TGTGCCAGCAGCTCTCGGAGGGCCGGAGAGACCCAGTACTTC.

This sequence joins TRBV11-2 and TRBJ1-2; 11 bases fit TRBD1. The germline V gene encodes CDR1 SGHAT and CDR2 FQNNGV. The CDR3 has 17 amino acids. Germline trimming cut 7 bases from V and 5 bases from J; bases unmatched to any gene: 15. The CDR3 here is CASTFLDRGLVQYGYTF. CDR3 DNA: TGTGCCAGCACCTTCCTGGACAGGGGGCTTGTTCAATATGGCTACACCTTC.

V is TRBV5-5 and J is TRBJ2-5, with 13 bases lining up with TRBD2. The trim removed 0 bases at V and 3 bases at J, leaving 11 bases unmatched. Germline V gene data show CDR1 as SGHKS and CDR2 as YYEKEE (reference sequence). The CDR3 runs to 19 residues. CDR3 residues: CASSLAYTSGGAGEETQYF. The CDR3 nucleotides read TGTGCCAGCAGCTTGGCCTATACTAGCGGGGGGGCGGGAGAAGAGACCCAGTACTTC.

The chain joins TRBV28 to TRBJ2-7; D may be TRBD2 (6 bases). This CDR3 contains 15 residues. V was shortened by 4 bases and J by 5 bases, with 18 bases between the two germline ends. CDR1 is MDHEN and CDR2 is SYDVKM in the germline V gene. The CDR3 DNA sequence: TGTGCCAGCAGTTGGGCGGGGAACACCCCTCACGAGCAGTACTTC. Protein: CASSWAGNTPHEQYF.

The chain recombines TRBV15 with TRBJ1-1; D is ambiguous. Germline assignment: CDR1 LNHNV and CDR2 YYDKDF (reference sequence). The length of the CDR3 is 13 residues. Trimming cost V 7 bases and J 5 bases, with 14 bases left between them. The CDR3 region is CATTSEVLTEAFF. For the CDR3, the DNA is TGTGCCACCACCTCGGAGGTTTTAACTGAAGCTTTCTTT.

As for this clone: This sample includes further DNA sequences coding for the same CDR3. This sequence joins TRBV20-1 and TRBJ1-2, with D hard to call. Per the germline V gene, CDR1 is DFQATT and CDR2 is SNEGSKA (reference sequence). Trimming removed 1 base from V and 8 bases from J, with 8 bases in between. The CDR3 has 11 amino acids. The CDR3 coding sequence is TGCAGTGCTAGAGGCGGTTACGGCTACACCTTC. Encoded protein: CSARGGYGYTF.

V and J are TRBV2 and TRBJ2-1; TRBD1 is a possible D gene (6 bases). The CDR3 has 14 amino acids. Trimming took 0 bases from V and 7 from J, leaving 10 bases between them. Per the germline V gene, CDR1 is SNHLY and CDR2 is FYNNEI. This CDR3 is CASSEAPGDNEQFF. The CDR3 DNA sequence: TGTGCCAGCAGTGAAGCACCAGGGGATAATGAGCAGTTCTTC.

V is TRBV28 and J is TRBJ1-1, with D perhaps matching TRBD1 (5 bases). Germline V CDR1 and CDR2: MDHEN, SYDVKM. This CDR3 is built from 13 residues. Trimming removed 6 bases from V and 0 bases from J, with 8 bases in between. Written as DNA, the CDR3 is TGTGCCAGCAGGCCGACAGTGAACACTGAAGCTTTCTTT. This gives the protein CASRPTVNTEAFF. Supplemented by reference TRBV28 and TRBJ1-1, the full variable domain reads DVKVTQSSRYLVKRTGEKVFLECVQDMDHENMFWYRQDPGLGLRLIYFSYDVKMKEKGDIPEGYSVSREKKERFSLILESASTNQTSMYLCASRPTVNTEAFFGQGTRLTVV.

This chain uses TRBV30 with TRBJ2-7; TRBD1 matches 7 bases. In germline, CDR1 is GTSNPN, CDR2 SVGIG (reference sequence). This CDR3 contains 15 residues. The J segment lost 5 bases and the V segment lost 1 base, leaving 11 bases of the junction unmatched. CDR3 DNA: TGTGCCTGGAGTGGTCTAGGGGGCGCGTTCGACGAGCAGTACTTC. Translating it yields CAWSGLGGAFDEQYF.

The V and J genes are TRBV6-1 and TRBJ2-2, with D hard to call. CDR1 is MNHNS and CDR2 is SASEGT in the germline V gene. Trimming shortened V by 3 bases and J by 0 bases, and 5 bases separated the two germline ends. The CDR3 is 14 residues long. The CDR3 sequence: CASSDGANTGELFF. The CDR3 DNA follows: TGTGCCAGCAGTGACGGTGCGAACACCGGGGAGCTGTTTTTT.

The V and J genes are TRBV7-2 and TRBJ2-1; D remains ambiguous. This CDR3 has 15 amino acids. The germline V gene has CDR1 SGHTA and CDR2 FQGNSA. V was pared by 4 bases and J by 1 base, with 11 bases between. The CDR3 DNA reads TGTGCCAGCAGCTCTAGACTGAGATCCTACAATGAGCAGTTCTTC. Translated, it gives CASSSRLRSYNEQFF.

The chain joins TRBV5-4 to TRBJ2-2; 7 bases are a match to TRBD1. CDR1 and CDR2 from the germline V gene are SGHNT and YYREEE (reference sequence). CDR3 size: 14 residues. Losses at the gene ends were 5 bases for V and 4 bases for J; bases not matched to a gene: 5. CDR3 DNA: TGTGCCAGCAGTACAGGGGAGAGCACCGGGGAGCTGTTTTTT. Translation: CASSTGESTGELFF.

J is TRBJ2-1 and V is TRBV28; D is unclear. This CDR3 has 13 residues. V was trimmed by 5 bases and J by 4 bases, leaving 9 bases between them. Germline V gives CDR1 MDHEN, CDR2 SYDVKM. The CDR3 region has the DNA TGTGCCAGCAGTCTTGACTGGTACAATGAGCAGTTCTTC. This gives the protein CASSLDWYNEQFF.

The CDR3 DNA reads TGTGCCAGCAGCCCCACAGAGACAGGGGTTGAAGCTTTCTTT. Protein product: CASSPTETGVEAFF. The V gene is TRBV27, the J gene TRBJ1-1, with 8 positions matching TRBD1. This CDR3 is 14 amino acids long. V shed 6 bases, J shed 7 bases, and the junction held 10 bases outside the gene matches. Germline V gene data show CDR1 as MNHEY and CDR2 as SMNVEV (reference sequence).

This clone has only one observation. The chain recombines TRBV13 with TRBJ2-7, with 9 bases that match TRBD1. With 5 bases clipped from V and 1 base from J, the junction kept 12 bases outside the gene matches. The germline V gene has CDR1 PRHDT and CDR2 FYEKMQ (reference sequence). This CDR3 has 17 residues. The CDR3 nucleotides are TGTGCCAGCAGCCCACGTTTACCGGGACAGGGTTCCTACGAGCAGTACTTC. The encoded protein is CASSPRLPGQGSYEQYF.

The CDR3 region has the DNA TGTGCCAGCAGCTCCCGACTAGAGGAGACCCAGTACTTC. It yields the protein CASSSRLEETQYF. This chain uses TRBV7-9 with TRBJ2-5; tentatively, D is TRBD2 (6 bases). V was pared by 4 bases and J by 5 bases, with 11 bases between. The CDR3 has 13 residues. CDR1 SEHNR and CDR2 FQNEAQ come from the germline V gene (reference sequence).

The rearrangement joins TRBV5-8 to TRBJ2-5; a possible D gene is TRBD1 (5 bases). Per germline, CDR1 SGHTS and CDR2 YDEGEE. Trimming took off 4 bases at V and 5 bases at J, with 15 bases between the two ends. This CDR3 comprises 14 residues. DNA of the CDR3: TGTGCCAGCAGCCATTCAGGGCCGAGCGAGACCCAGTACTTC. As protein: CASSHSGPSETQYF.

The chain uses TRBV6-5 and TRBJ1-4; 8 bases map to TRBD1. CDR3 length equals 16 residues. V was clipped by 0 bases and J by 8 bases; unmatched bases: 8. In germline, CDR1 is MNHEY, CDR2 SVGAGI. This CDR3 reads CASSYSVRGRKEKLFF. The CDR3 DNA is TGTGCCAGCAGTTACTCGGTCAGGGGGCGAAAAGAAAAACTGTTTTTT.

This sequence joins TRBV29-1 and TRBJ1-2, with no clear D. V gave up 7 bases and J gave up 7 bases, with 13 bases separating them. This CDR3 comprises 11 residues. The germline CDR1 and CDR2 sequences are SQVTM and ANQGSEA. The CDR3 region is CSAEAGGGYTF. CDR3 sequence (DNA): TGCAGCGCCGAGGCGGGAGGTGGCTACACCTTC.

As concerns this clone: Germline is not matched at one junction end, which may reflect a read error. The rearrangement uses TRBV2 and TRBJ1-1; TRBD1 might be the D (6 bases). The length of the CDR3 is 17 residues. The germline gives CDR1 SNHLY, CDR2 FYNNEI. The DNA for the CDR3 is TGTGCCAGCAGAGAAGGGCCCTCCGGGGACATGAACACTGAAGCTTTCTTT. As protein: CASREGPSGDMNTEAFF.

J is TRBJ1-2 and V is TRBV29-1, with D unresolved. This CDR3 has 12 amino acids. V lost 1 base, J lost 5 bases, and 8 bases lay in between. CDR1 and CDR2 (germline): SQVTM, ANQGSEA. The CDR3 nucleotides read TGCAGCGTTGAAGGCCGGTCATATGGCTACACCTTC. Its translation is CSVEGRSYGYTF.

This chain connects TRBV2 to TRBJ1-6, with D tentatively TRBD1 (6 bases). Germline CDR1 reads SNHLY; CDR2 reads FYNNEI. V was trimmed by 7 bases and J by 2 bases, leaving 15 bases between them. The CDR3 length is 16 residues. CDR3 amino acids: CASTQTPGAYNSPLHF. The DNA of the CDR3 is TGTGCCAGCACTCAAACCCCAGGGGCCTATAATTCACCCCTCCACTTT. The full variable domain, with the rest looked up from reference TRBV2 and TRBJ1-6, is EPEVTQTPSHQVTQMGQEVILRCVPISNHLYFYWYRQILGQKVEFLVSFYNNEISEKSEIFDDQFSVERPDGSNFTLKIRSTKLEDSAMYFCASTQTPGAYNSPLHFGNGTRLTVT.

This chain joins TRBV27 and TRBJ2-1, with TRBD2 identical over 10 bases. The CDR3 extends over 16 amino acids. V gave up 5 bases and J gave up 5 bases; unmatched junction bases: 9. Germline V gene data show CDR1 as MNHEY and CDR2 as SMNVEV (reference sequence). The CDR3 sequence is CASSVGLALEDNEQFF. The CDR3 nucleotides read TGTGCCAGCAGTGTGGGACTAGCGCTCGAGGACAATGAGCAGTTCTTC.

The V gene is TRBV27, the J gene TRBJ1-2; 9 bases align to TRBD1. This CDR3 is built from 15 residues. Germline V lookup: CDR1 MNHEY, CDR2 SMNVEV (reference sequence). The V gene end was trimmed by 4 bases and the J gene end by 7 bases; junction bases not matched to a gene: 10. CDR3 loop: CASSSLRQGVTGYTF. The CDR3 DNA reads TGTGCCAGCAGTTCCCTCCGACAGGGGGTAACTGGCTACACCTTC.

The V gene is TRBV21-1, the J gene TRBJ2-3; whether TRBD2, the table's D call, matches the DNA was not checked. TRBV21-1 is a pseudogene locus. This CDR3 region has 21 residues. This chain's CDR3 is CALPGLAGIYRPKPNTDTQYF. Written as DNA, the CDR3 is TGTGCCTTACCGGGACTAGCGGGAATTTATCGCCCCAAACCCAACACAGATACGCAGTATTTT.

The V and J genes are TRBV6-5 and TRBJ1-6, with D unresolved. CDR3 length equals 15 residues. In germline, CDR1 is MNHEY, CDR2 SVGAGI. Trimming cost V 6 bases and J 9 bases, with 18 bases left between them. The CDR3 region is CASSAPRARPSPLHF. CDR3 coding DNA: TGTGCCAGCAGCGCACCTCGCGCGCGGCCTTCACCCCTCCACTTT.